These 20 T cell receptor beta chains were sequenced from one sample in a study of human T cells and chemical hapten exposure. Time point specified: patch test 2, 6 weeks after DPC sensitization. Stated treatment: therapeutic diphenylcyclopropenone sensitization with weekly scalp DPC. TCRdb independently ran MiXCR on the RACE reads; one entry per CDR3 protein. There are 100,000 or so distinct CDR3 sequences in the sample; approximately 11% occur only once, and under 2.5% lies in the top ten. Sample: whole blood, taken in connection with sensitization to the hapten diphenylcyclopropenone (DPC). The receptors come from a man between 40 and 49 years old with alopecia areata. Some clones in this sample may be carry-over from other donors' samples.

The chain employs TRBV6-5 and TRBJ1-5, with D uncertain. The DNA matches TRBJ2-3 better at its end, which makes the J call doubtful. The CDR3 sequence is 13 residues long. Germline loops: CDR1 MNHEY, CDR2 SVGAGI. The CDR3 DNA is TGTGCCAGCAGTCGCCAAATCAATCAGCCCCAGTATTTT. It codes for CASSRQINQPQYF.

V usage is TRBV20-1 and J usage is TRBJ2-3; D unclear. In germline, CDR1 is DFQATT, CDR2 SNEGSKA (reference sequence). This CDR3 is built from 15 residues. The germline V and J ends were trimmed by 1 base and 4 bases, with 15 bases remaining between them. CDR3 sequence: CSARGGGDGADTQYF. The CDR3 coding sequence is TGCAGTGCTAGAGGGGGTGGAGATGGGGCAGATACGCAGTATTTT.

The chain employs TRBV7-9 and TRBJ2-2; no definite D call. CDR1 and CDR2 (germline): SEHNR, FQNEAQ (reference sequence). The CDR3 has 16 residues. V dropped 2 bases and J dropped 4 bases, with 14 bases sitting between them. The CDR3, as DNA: TGTGCCAGCAGCTTAACCCCCGGGTTCAGCACCGGGGAGCTGTTTTTT. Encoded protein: CASSLTPGFSTGELFF. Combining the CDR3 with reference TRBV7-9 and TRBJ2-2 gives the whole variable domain DTGVSQNPRHKITKRGQNVTFRCDPISEHNRLYWYRQTLGQGPEFLTYFQNEAQLEKSRLLSDRFSAERPKGSFSTLEIQRTEQGDSAMYLCASSLTPGFSTGELFFGEGSRLTVL.

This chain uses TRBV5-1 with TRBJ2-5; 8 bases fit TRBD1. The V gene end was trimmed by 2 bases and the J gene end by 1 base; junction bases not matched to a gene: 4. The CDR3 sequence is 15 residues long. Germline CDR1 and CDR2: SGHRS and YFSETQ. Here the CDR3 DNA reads TGCGCCAGCAGCTTTGGTACAGGGGGCCAAGAGACCCAGTACTTC. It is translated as CASSFGTGGQETQYF.

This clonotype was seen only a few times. This CDR3 reads CASSTGNYGYTF. DNA for the CDR3: TGTGCCAGCAGCACAGGGAACTATGGCTACACCTTC. The V call is TRBV28, the J call TRBJ1-2; maybe TRBD1 (6 bases). The CDR3 spans 12 residues. V dropped 6 bases and J dropped 2 bases, with 7 bases sitting between them. Germline assignment: CDR1 MDHEN and CDR2 SYDVKM.

The DNA of the CDR3 is TGTGCCAGCAGTTTATTGGCAGCCCGGGGGGATACGCAGTATTTT. Its translation: CASSLLAARGDTQYF. The gene calls are TRBV27 and TRBJ2-3; a weak D match, TRBD2 (6 bases). V shed 1 base and J shed 6 bases, with 14 bases lying between them. Germline CDR1 is MNHEY and CDR2 is SMNVEV (reference sequence). The CDR3 runs 15 residues.

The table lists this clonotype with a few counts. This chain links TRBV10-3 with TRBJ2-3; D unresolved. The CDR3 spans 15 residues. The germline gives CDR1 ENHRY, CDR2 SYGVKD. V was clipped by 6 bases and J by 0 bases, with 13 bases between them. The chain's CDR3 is CAISMVPASTDTQYF. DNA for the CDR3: TGTGCCATCAGCATGGTGCCAGCTAGCACAGATACGCAGTATTTT.

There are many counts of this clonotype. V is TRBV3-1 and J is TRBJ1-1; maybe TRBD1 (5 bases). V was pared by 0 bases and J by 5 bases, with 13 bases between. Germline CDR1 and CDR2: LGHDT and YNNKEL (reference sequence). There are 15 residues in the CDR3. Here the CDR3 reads CASSQDGGEWTEAFF. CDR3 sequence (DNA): TGTGCCAGCAGCCAAGACGGGGGGGAGTGGACTGAAGCTTTCTTT.

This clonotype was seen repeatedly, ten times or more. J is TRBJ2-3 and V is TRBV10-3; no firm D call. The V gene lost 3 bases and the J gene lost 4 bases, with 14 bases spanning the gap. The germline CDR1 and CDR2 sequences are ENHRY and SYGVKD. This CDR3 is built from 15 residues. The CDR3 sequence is CAISESGQASDTQYF. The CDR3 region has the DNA TGTGCCATCAGTGAAAGTGGCCAGGCATCAGATACGCAGTATTTT.

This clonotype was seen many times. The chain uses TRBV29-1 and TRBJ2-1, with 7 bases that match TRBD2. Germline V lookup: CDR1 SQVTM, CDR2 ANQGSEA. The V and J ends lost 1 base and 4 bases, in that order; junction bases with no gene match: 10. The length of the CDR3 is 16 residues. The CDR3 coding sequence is TGCAGCGTTGAAGCAGCGTCTAGCGGACATTACAATGAGCAGTTCTTC. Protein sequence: CSVEAASSGHYNEQFF.

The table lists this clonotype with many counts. For the CDR3, the DNA is TGTGCCACCAGTGACTATGGACAGAACTATGGCTACACCTTC. The encoded protein is CATSDYGQNYGYTF. The chain combines TRBV24-1 with TRBJ1-2, with D tentatively TRBD1 (6 bases). The CDR3 consists of 14 residues. V lost 4 bases and J 2 bases, leaving 10 bases between the germline ends. Germline V gene lookup returns CDR1 KGHDR and CDR2 SFDVKD.

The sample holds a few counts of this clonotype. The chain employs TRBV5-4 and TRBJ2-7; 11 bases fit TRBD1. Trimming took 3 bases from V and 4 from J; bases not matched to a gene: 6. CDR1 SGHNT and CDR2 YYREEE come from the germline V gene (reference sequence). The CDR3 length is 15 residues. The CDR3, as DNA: TGTGCCAGCAGCTCACCGGGACAGGGGGAGTACGAGCAGTACTTC. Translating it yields CASSSPGQGEYEQYF.

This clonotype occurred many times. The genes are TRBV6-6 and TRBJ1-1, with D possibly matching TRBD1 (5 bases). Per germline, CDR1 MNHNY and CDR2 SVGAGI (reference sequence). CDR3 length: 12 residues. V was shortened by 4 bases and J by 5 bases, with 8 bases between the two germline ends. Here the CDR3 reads CASSFRETEAFF. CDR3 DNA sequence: TGTGCCAGCAGTTTCAGGGAAACTGAAGCTTTCTTT.

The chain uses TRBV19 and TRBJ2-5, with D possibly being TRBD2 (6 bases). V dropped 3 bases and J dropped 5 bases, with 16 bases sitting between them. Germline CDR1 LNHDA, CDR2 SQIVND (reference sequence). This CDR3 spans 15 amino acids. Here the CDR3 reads CASSMGPGRGETQYF. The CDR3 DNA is TGTGCCAGTAGTATGGGCCCCGGCCGGGGGGAGACCCAGTACTTC.

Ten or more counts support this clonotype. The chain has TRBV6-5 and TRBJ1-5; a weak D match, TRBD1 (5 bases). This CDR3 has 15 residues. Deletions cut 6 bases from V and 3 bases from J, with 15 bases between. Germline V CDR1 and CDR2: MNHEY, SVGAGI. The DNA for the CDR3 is TGTGCCAGCAGCCCGAGATGGGGGGACAATCAGCCCCAGCATTTT. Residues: CASSPRWGDNQPQHF.

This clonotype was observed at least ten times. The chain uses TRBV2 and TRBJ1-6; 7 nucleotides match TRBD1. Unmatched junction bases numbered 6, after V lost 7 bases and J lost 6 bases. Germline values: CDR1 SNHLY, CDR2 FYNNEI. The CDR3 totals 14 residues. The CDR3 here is CASNARQGNSPLHF. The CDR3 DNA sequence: TGTGCCAGCAACGCAAGACAGGGTAATTCACCCCTCCACTTT.

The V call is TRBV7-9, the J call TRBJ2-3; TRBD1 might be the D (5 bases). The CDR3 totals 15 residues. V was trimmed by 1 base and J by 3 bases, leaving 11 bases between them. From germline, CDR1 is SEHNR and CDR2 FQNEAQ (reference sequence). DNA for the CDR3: TGTGCCAGCAGCTTAGGGCAGGGTCCGACAGATACGCAGTATTTT. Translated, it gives CASSLGQGPTDTQYF. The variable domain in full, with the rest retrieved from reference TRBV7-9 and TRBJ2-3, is DTGVSQNPRHKITKRGQNVTFRCDPISEHNRLYWYRQTLGQGPEFLTYFQNEAQLEKSRLLSDRFSAERPKGSFSTLEIQRTEQGDSAMYLCASSLGQGPTDTQYFGPGTRLTVL.

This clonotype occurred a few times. CDR3: CASSFSDREQYV. DNA for the CDR3: TGTGCCAGCAGCTTTAGTGATCGCGAGCAGTACGTC. The V call is TRBV7-9, the J call TRBJ2-7; no clear D. CDR3 length: 12 residues. The germline V gene has CDR1 SEHNR and CDR2 FQNEAQ (reference sequence). V shed 3 bases and J shed 6 bases, with 9 bases lying between them.

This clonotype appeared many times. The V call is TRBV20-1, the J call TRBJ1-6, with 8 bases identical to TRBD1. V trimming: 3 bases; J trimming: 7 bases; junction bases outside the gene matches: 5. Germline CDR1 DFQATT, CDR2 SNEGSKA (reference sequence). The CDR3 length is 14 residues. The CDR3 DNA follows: TGCAGTGCTAGGTGGACAGGGAGGAATTCACCCCTCCACTTT. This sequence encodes CSARWTGRNSPLHF.

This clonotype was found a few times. The CDR3: CASIRGQVVDEQYF. CDR3 nucleotide sequence: TGTGCCAGCATCCGGGGACAGGTAGTCGACGAGCAGTACTTC. V usage is TRBV2 and J usage is TRBJ2-7; 8 bases match TRBD1. The CDR3 extends over 14 amino acids. The germline gives CDR1 SNHLY, CDR2 FYNNEI. J lost 5 bases, V lost 7 bases, and 10 bases had no gene match.